These 10 T cell receptor beta chains came from one sample sequenced in a study of T-cell memory formation after mild COVID-19. TCRdb called the 5' RACE reads again in MiXCR, with one record for every CDR3 protein. The sample consists of approximately 51,000 distinct CDR3 sequences, 9.3% of them appearing once. Sequencing used PBMCs or a T cell subset sorted from them (not recorded which). The receptors were gathered from an adult woman who had mild COVID-19 (a few samples of this study predate the infection). Cell type and time point are not known.

This clonotype was observed many times. The chain is built from TRBV20-1 and TRBJ1-6, with D possibly being TRBD1 (6 bases). This CDR3 has 16 amino acids. V was clipped by 0 bases and J by 6 bases, with 15 bases between them. Germline CDR1 reads DFQATT; CDR2 reads SNEGSKA (reference sequence). CDR3 in amino acids: CSARDGGAATNSPLHF. The CDR3 region has the DNA TGCAGTGCTAGAGATGGGGGGGCAGCCACTAATTCACCCCTCCACTTT.

At least ten counts were recorded for this clonotype. The rearrangement uses TRBV24-1 and TRBJ1-6, with no clear D. V was cut by 8 bases and J by 8 bases, with 12 bases left in between. This CDR3 has 13 residues. Germline V CDR1 and CDR2: KGHDR, SFDVKD. CDR3 bases: TGTGCCACCATGGCAGGCCTCGATTCACCCCTCCACTTT. Its protein product is CATMAGLDSPLHF.

The table lists this clonotype with a few counts. The CDR3 region is CASSVAGVYYNEQFF. CDR3 nucleotide sequence: TGTGCCAGTAGCGTAGCGGGAGTTTACTACAATGAGCAGTTCTTC. The chain joins TRBV19 to TRBJ2-1; 9 positions agree with TRBD2. The CDR3 contains 15 residues. Germline CDR1 is LNHDA and CDR2 is SQIVND (reference sequence). The V segment lost 6 bases and the J segment 3 bases; nucleotides outside the gene matches: 6.

Only a few counts were recorded for this clonotype. The chain employs TRBV13 and TRBJ2-5; 9 nucleotides line up with TRBD2. CDR1 and CDR2 (germline): PRHDT, FYEKMQ (reference sequence). V dropped 4 bases and J dropped 4; count of bases not matched to a gene: 10. The CDR3 has 16 amino acids. CDR3 DNA sequence: TGTGCCAGCAGCTCAAGACTAGCGGATAGGGGAGAGACCCAGTACTTC. This translates into CASSSRLADRGETQYF.

This clonotype showed up just a few times. This chain uses TRBV7-3 with TRBJ1-6, with 9 bases identical to TRBD1. V trimming: 4 bases; J trimming: 5 bases; junction bases outside the gene matches: 3. This CDR3 comprises 15 residues. Germline values: CDR1 SGHTA, CDR2 FQGTGA. The CDR3 DNA sequence: TGTGCCAGCAGCTCCCGGACAGGGGATAATTCACCCCTCCACTTT. This codes for CASSSRTGDNSPLHF.

This clonotype was detected ten times or more. This chain links TRBV19 with TRBJ2-7; D possibly matches TRBD1 or TRBD2 (6 bases each). Per germline, CDR1 LNHDA and CDR2 SQIVND (reference sequence). This CDR3 comprises 12 residues. V gave up 10 bases and J gave up 1 base, with 11 bases separating them. The CDR3 coding sequence is TGTGCCACCGCGGGACAATCCTACGAGCAGTACTTC. Its translation is CATAGQSYEQYF.

This clonotype was seen only a few times. The J gene is TRBJ2-2, the V gene TRBV12-3 or TRBV12-4; D may correspond to TRBD1 or TRBD2 (6 bases each). The CDR3 has 16 residues. The V gene lost 4 bases and the J gene lost 4 bases, with 16 bases spanning the gap. CDR3 bases: TGTGCCAGCAGTTCGAGGGGGGTTTCGAGCACCGGGGAGCTGTTTTTT. This codes for CASSSRGVSSTGELFF.

This clonotype has ten or more counts. The chain couples TRBV3-1 to TRBJ2-1; no reliable D call. V was clipped by 1 base and J by 9 bases, with 16 bases between them. This CDR3 comprises 15 residues. The germline V gene encodes CDR1 LGHDT and CDR2 YNNKEL (reference sequence). The CDR3 nucleotides are TGTGCCAGCAGCCAAGGTCCTCGACGGTCTCTTGAGCAGTTCTTC. It translates to CASSQGPRRSLEQFF.

The chain is built from TRBV5-1 and TRBJ2-3; 9 bases agree with TRBD1. V shed 5 bases and J 2 bases; nucleotides not matched to a gene: 6. The CDR3 is 15 residues long. CDR1 and CDR2 from the germline V gene are SGHRS and YFSETQ. CDR3 sequence (DNA): TGCGCCAGCAGAGAGACAGGGGGAATCACAGATACGCAGTATTTT. Amino acid sequence: CASRETGGITDTQYF.

V and J are TRBV18 and TRBJ1-6; D is ambiguous. CDR3 size: 14 residues. Deletions cut 5 bases from V and 9 bases from J, with 14 bases between. From germline, CDR1 is KGHSH and CDR2 LQKENI. The CDR3, as DNA: TGTGCCAGCTCAGTCTCCGGGGATCGTTCACCCCTCCACTTT. Protein sequence: CASSVSGDRSPLHF. Filled out from reference TRBV18 and TRBJ1-6, the complete variable domain reads NAGVMQNPRHLVRRRGQEARLRCSPMKGHSHVYWYRQLPEEGLKFMVYLQKENIIDESGMPKERFSAEFPKEGPSILRIQQVVRGDSAAYFCASSVSGDRSPLHFGNGTRLTVT.